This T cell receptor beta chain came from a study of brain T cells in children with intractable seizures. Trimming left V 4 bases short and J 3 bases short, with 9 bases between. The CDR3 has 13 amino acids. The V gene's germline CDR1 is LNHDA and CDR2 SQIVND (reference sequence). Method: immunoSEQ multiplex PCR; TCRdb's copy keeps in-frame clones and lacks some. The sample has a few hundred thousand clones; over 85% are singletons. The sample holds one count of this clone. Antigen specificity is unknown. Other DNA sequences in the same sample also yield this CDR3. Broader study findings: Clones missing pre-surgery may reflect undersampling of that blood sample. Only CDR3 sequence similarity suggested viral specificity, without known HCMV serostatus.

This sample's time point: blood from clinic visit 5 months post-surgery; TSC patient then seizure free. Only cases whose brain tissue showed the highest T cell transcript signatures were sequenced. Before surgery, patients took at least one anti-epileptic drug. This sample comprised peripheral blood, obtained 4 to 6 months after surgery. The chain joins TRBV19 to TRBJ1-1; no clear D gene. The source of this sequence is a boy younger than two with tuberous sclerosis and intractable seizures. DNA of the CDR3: TGTGCCAGTAGTAGGCGACAAGACACTGAAGCTTTCTTT. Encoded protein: CASSRRQDTEAFF.